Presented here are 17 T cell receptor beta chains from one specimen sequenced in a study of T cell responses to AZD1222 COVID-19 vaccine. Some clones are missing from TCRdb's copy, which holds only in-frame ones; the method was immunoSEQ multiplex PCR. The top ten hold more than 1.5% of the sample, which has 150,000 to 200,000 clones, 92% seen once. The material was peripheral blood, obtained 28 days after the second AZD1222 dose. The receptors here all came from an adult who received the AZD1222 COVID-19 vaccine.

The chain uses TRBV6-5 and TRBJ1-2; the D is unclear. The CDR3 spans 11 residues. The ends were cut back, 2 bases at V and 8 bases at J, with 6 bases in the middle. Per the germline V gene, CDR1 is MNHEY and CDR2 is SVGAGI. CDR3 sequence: CASSYMGGYTF. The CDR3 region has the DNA TGTGCCAGCAGTTACATGGGGGGCTACACCTTC.

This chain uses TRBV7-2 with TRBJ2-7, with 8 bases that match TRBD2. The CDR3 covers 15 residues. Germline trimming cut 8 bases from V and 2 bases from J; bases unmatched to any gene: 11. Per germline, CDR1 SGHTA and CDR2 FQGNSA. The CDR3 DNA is TGTGCCAGCCGGGGGAGCGGGGGACCTCCCTACGAGCAGTACTTC. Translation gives CASRGSGGPPYEQYF.

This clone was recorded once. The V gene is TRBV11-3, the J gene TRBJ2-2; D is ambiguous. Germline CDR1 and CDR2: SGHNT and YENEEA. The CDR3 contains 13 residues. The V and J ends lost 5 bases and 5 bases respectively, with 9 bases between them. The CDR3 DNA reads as TGTGCCAGCAGCCCCCGGTGGACCGGGGAGCTGTTTTTT. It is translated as CASSPRWTGELFF.

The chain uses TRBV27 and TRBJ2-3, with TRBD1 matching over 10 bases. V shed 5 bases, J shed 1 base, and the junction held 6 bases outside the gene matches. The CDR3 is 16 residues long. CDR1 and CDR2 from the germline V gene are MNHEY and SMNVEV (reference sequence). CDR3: CASSPRTGGGTDTQYF. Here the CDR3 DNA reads TGTGCCAGCAGTCCCCGGACAGGGGGTGGCACAGATACGCAGTATTTT.

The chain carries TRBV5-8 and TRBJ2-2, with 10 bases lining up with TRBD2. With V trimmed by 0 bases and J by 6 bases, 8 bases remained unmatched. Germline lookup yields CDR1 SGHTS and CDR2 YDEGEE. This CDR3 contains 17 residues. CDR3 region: CASSLDQREGRAGELFF. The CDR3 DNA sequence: TGTGCCAGCAGCTTGGATCAGCGGGAGGGCCGAGCCGGGGAGCTGTTTTTT.

The CDR3 nucleotides are TGTGCCAGCAGTTACGGACAGGGGGTTCTCTACGAGCAGTACTTC. Protein product: CASSYGQGVLYEQYF. The chain recombines TRBV6-5 with TRBJ2-7; 10 bases align to TRBD1. Germline lookup yields CDR1 MNHEY and CDR2 SVGAGI. This CDR3 contains 15 residues. V lost 2 bases to trimming and J lost 3 bases; unmatched junction nucleotides: 4.

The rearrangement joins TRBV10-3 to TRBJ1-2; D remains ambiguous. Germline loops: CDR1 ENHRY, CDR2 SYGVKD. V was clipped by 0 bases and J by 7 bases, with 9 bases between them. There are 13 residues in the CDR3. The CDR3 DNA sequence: TGTGCCATCAGTGAGTCGCGGGAGCGTGGCTACACCTTC. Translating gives CAISESRERGYTF.

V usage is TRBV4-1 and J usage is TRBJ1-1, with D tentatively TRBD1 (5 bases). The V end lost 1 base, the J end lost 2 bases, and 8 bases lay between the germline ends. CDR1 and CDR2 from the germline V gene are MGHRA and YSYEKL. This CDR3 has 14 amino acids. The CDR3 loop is CASSQAGGNTEAFF. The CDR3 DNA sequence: TGCGCCAGCAGCCAAGCGGGGGGTAACACTGAAGCTTTCTTT.

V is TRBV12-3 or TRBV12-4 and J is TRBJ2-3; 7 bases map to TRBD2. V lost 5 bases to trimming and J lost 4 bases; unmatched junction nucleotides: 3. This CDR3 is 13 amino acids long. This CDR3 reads CASSLTSADTQYF. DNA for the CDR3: TGTGCCAGCAGTCTAACTAGCGCAGATACGCAGTATTTT.

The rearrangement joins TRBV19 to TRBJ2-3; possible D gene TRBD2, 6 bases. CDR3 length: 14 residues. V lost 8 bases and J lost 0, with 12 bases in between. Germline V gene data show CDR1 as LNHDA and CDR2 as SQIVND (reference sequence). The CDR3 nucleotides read TGTGCCAGTCGGGGGACGGTTAGCACAGATACGCAGTATTTT. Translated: CASRGTVSTDTQYF. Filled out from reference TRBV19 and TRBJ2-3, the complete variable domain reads DGGITQSPKYLFRKEGQNVTLSCEQNLNHDAMYWYRQDPGQGLRLIYYSQIVNDFQKGDIAEGYSVSREKKESFPLTVTSAQKNPTAFYLCASRGTVSTDTQYFGPGTRLTVL.

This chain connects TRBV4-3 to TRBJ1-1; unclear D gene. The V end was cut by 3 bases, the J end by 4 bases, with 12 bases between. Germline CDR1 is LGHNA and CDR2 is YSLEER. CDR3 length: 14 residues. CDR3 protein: CASSHVARSTEAFF. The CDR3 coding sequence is TGCGCCAGCAGCCATGTGGCTCGGAGCACTGAAGCTTTCTTT.

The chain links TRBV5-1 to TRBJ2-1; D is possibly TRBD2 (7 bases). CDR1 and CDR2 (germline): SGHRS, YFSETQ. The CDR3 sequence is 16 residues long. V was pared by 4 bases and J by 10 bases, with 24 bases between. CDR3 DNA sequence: TGCGCCAGCAGCCCCACGGCAGGGGAGGGGAGATCGGAGCAGTTCTTC. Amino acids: CASSPTAGEGRSEQFF.

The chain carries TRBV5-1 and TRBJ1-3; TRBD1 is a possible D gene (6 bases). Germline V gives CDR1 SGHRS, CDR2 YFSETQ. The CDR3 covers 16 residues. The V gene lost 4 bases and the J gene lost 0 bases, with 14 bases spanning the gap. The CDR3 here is CASSLGHPLSGNTIYF. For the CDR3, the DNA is TGCGCCAGCAGCCTGGGACATCCCCTCTCTGGAAACACCATATATTTT.

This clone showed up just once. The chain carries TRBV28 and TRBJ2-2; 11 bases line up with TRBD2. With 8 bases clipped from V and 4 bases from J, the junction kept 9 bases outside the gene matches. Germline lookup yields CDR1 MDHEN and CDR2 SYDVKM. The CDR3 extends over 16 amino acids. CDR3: CASGTPGLAVTGELFF. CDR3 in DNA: TGTGCCAGCGGCACCCCGGGACTAGCGGTCACCGGGGAGCTGTTTTTT.

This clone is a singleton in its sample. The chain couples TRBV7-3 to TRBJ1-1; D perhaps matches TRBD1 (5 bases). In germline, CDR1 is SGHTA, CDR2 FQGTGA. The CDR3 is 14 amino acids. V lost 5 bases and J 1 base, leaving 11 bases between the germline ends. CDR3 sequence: CASSLGGTNTEAFF. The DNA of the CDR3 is TGTGCCAGCAGCCTGGGGGGTACGAACACTGAAGCTTTCTTT.

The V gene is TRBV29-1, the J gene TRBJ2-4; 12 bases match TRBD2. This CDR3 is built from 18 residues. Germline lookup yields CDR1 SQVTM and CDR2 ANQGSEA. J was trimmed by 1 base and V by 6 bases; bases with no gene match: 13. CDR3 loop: CSVPGLAGPSGAKNIQYF. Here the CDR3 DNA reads TGCAGCGTACCAGGACTAGCGGGACCAAGTGGGGCCAAAAACATTCAGTACTTC.

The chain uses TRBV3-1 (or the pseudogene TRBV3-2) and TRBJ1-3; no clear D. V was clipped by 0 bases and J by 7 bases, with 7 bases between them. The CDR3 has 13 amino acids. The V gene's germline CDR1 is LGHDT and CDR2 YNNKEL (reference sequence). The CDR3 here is CASSQETGNTIYF. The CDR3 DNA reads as TGTGCCAGCAGCCAAGAAACGGGGAACACCATATATTTT.